This T cell receptor (beta chain) originates from a study of response to subunit inactivated influenza vaccine. In the case of this clonotype: Its antigen is not known.

TCRdb analysed the RT-PCR reads with MiXCR anew, one entry per CDR3 protein. Of 500,000 or so distinct CDR3 sequences listed, 16% are singletons. General observations from the study: The authors offered the suggestion that each seasonal influenza vaccination recruits few new T cells.

This CDR3 spans 16 amino acids. The germline V gene encodes CDR1 WSHSY and CDR2 SAAADI. V lost 6 bases, J lost 3 bases, and 8 bases stayed unmatched. The J gene is TRBJ2-2, the V gene TRBV10-2, with TRBD1 matching 9 bases. Here the sequenced sample was CD4+ T cells sorted from PBMCs, taken roughly 24 months after vaccination. The sequence was collected from a man between 50 and 70 years old who received an inactivated influenza vaccine. In DNA form, the CDR3 reads TGCGCCAGCAGGCGTACAGGGGGCTTGGACACCGGGGAGCTGTTTTTT. Its protein is CASRRTGGLDTGELFF.